The table lists the clone carrying this T cell receptor (beta chain) with a count of one. Germline loops: CDR1 MDHEN, CDR2 SYDVKM. The CDR3 extends over 15 amino acids. Trimming left V 1 base short and J 5 bases short, with 14 bases between. These data originate in a study of shared T cell receptors in the human thymus. The table came from immunoSEQ multiplex PCR; TCRdb's copy has only in-frame clones and leaves some out. The sample yields a few hundred thousand clones, about 95% seen once. V is TRBV28 and J is TRBJ2-5; a possible D gene is TRBD1 (5 bases). The sequence was obtained from a human donor. The sequenced sample consisted of thymocytes. The CDR3 nucleotides are TGTGCCAGCAGTTTATCACAGGACGGCTGGGAGACCCAGTACTTC. The encoded protein is CASSLSQDGWETQYF.